This T cell receptor beta chain was recorded in a study of human T cells and chemical hapten exposure. Study details: Slight differences in pooled library volume were the main source of varying TCR yields across samples. Study observations and caveats: All donors were alopecia patients, so their immunity may differ from that of healthy people.

The library tagged individual cDNA molecules with unique molecular identifiers. TCRdb re-derived calls from the RACE reads in MiXCR, one entry per CDR3 protein. The top ten hold more than 7% of the sample, which has fewer than 400,000 distinct CDR3 sequences, approximately 6.3% seen once. Sample time point: patch test 1, 2 weeks after DPC sensitization. Described treatment: therapeutic diphenylcyclopropenone sensitization with weekly scalp DPC. This clonotype was observed a handful of times. Its antigen is currently unknown. V lost 5 bases to trimming and J lost 4 bases, with 9 bases between them. This CDR3 comprises 13 residues. Germline loops: CDR1 MGHRA, CDR2 YSYEKL.

This TCR came from a woman aged 18-29 years with alopecia areata. Some clones in this sample may be carry-over from other donors' samples. This rearrangement joins TRBV4-1 to TRBJ1-5; D is unresolved. Specimen: whole blood, collected in connection with sensitization to the hapten diphenylcyclopropenone (DPC). The CDR3 loop reads CASSSADNQPQHF. CDR3 DNA: TGCGCCAGCAGCTCGGCCGATAATCAGCCCCAGCATTTT.